The entry that follows covers one TCR beta chain sequence. Self-reported history from a screening survey and questionnaire set each donor's cohort. Donors of Cohort 3 who recovered were those that had two negative PCRs, clearance, or symptom resolution. Study processing details: The authors estimated nucleated cell counts from reference gene primer amplification. The protocol was immunoSEQ multiplex PCR, while the TCRdb copy is restricted to in-frame clones and leaves out a portion. That table is the source of V, J and clone size, and D and trimming were worked out from the DNA. The sample gives approximately 450,000 clones, roughly nine tenths of which show up once; 0.95% to 1.2% is in the top ten. These data originate in a study of blood T cell repertoires in COVID-19. About the research overall: The cDNA or gDNA used as material had been derived from T cells, B-cell-depleted T cells, or PBMCs.

Germline V lookup: CDR1 LNHDA, CDR2 SQIVND (reference sequence). This CDR3 contains 12 residues. The V end was cut by 7 bases, the J end by 0 bases, with 6 bases between. This rearrangement joins TRBV19 to TRBJ1-1; no firm D call. The TCR originated in a man aged 25-40 years who had recovered from COVID-19. Source material: PBMCs or T cells enriched from blood (not recorded which). DNA of the CDR3: TGTGCCAGTAAGAAGCTGAACACTGAAGCTTTCTTT. Translation: CASKKLNTEAFF.